This T cell receptor (beta chain) was documented in a study of neoadjuvant nivolumab and ipilimumab in lung cancer. Study context: Patients got nivolumab 3 mg/kg on days 1, 15 and 29; combination added ipilimumab 1 mg/kg day 1. Broader study findings: Only a small number of samples underwent TCR sequencing.

Turning to this clone: Its antigen is unidentified.

The CDR3 consists of 14 residues. V lost 2 bases, J lost 0 bases, and 7 bases lay in between. Germline loops: CDR1 SGHNT, CDR2 YYREEE (reference sequence). TCRdb keeps only in-frame clones here, not all; method: immunoSEQ multiplex PCR. The table has roughly 23,000 clones, roughly 85% seen once. The TCR was taken from an adult with non-small cell lung cancer. The chain employs TRBV5-4 and TRBJ2-3; the D is unclear. The sequences come from peripheral blood, collected before neoadjuvant nivolumab, alone or with ipilimumab. The CDR3 reads CASSFTGSTDTQYF. As DNA, the CDR3 is TGTGCCAGCAGCTTTACGGGTAGCACAGATACGCAGTATTTT. The full variable domain, with the rest looked up from reference TRBV5-4 and TRBJ2-3, is ETGVTQSPTHLIKTRGQQVTLRCSSQSGHNTVSWYQQALGQGPQFIFQYYREEENGRGNFPPRFSGLQFPNYSSELNVNALELDDSALYLCASSFTGSTDTQYFGPGTRLTVL.